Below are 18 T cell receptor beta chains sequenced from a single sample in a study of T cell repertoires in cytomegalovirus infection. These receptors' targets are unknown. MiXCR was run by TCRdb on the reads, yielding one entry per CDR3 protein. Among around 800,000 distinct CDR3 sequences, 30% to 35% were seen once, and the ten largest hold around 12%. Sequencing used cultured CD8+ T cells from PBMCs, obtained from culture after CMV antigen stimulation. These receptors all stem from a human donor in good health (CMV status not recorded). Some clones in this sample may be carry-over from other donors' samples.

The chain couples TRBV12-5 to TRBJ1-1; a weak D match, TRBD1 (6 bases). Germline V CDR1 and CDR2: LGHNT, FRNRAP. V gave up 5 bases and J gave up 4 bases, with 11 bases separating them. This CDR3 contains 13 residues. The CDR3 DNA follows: TGTGCTAGTGGTACTGAAGGGGGCACTGAAGCTTTCTTT. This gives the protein CASGTEGGTEAFF. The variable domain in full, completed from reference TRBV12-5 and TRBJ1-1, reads DARVTQTPRHKVTEMGQEVTMRCQPILGHNTVFWYRQTMMQGLELLAYFRNRAPLDDSGMPKDRFSAEMPDATLATLKIQPSEPRDSAVYFCASGTEGGTEAFFGQGTRLTVV.

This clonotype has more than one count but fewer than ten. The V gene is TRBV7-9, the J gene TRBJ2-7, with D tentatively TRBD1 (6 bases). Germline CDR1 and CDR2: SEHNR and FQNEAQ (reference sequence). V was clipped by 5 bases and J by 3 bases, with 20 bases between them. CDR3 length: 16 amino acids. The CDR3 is CASSRRGGRGSYEQYF. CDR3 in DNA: TGTGCCAGCAGCCGCCGAGGGGGTAGAGGGAGCTACGAGCAGTACTTC.

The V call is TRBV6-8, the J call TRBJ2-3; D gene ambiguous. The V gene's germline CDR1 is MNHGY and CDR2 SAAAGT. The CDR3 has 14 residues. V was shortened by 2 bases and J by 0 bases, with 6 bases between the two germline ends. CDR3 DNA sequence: TGTGCCAGCAGTTACGTCCAGAGCACAGATACGCAGTATTTT. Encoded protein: CASSYVQSTDTQYF.

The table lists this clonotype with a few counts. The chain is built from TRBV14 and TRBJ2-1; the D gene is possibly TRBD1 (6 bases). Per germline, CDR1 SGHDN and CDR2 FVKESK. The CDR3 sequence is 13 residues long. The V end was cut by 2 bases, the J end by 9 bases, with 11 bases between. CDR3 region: CASSQRTDSEQFF. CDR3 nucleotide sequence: TGTGCCAGCAGCCAAAGAACGGACAGTGAGCAGTTCTTC.

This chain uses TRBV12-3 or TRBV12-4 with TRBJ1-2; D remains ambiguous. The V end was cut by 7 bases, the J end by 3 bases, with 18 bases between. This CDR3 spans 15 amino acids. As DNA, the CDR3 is TGTGCCAGCACCCTAGAGGTTTACACGGACTATGGCTACACCTTC. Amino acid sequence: CASTLEVYTDYGYTF.

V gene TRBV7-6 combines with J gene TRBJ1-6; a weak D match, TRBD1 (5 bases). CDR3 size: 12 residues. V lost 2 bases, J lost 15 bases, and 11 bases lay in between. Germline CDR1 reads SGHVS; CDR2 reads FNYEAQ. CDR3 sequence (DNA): TGTGCCAGCAGCTTATTGGGGGGGGGCCTCCACTTT. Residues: CASSLLGGGLHF.

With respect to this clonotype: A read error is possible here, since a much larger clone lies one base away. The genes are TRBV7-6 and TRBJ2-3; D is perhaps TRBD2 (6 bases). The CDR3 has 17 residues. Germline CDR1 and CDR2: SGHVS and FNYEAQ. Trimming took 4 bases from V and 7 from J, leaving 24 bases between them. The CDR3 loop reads CASSSATSGRGRNTQYF. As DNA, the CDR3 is TGTGCCAGCAGCTCTGCGACCAGCGGGCGAGGCCGAAATACGCAGTATTTT.

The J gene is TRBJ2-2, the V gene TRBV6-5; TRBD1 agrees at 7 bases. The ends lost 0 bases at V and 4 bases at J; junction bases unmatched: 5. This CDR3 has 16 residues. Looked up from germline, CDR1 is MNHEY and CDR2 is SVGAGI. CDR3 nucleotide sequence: TGTGCCAGCAGTTACTCGCCAGGGGGTAGCACCGGGGAGCTGTTTTTT. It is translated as CASSYSPGGSTGELFF.

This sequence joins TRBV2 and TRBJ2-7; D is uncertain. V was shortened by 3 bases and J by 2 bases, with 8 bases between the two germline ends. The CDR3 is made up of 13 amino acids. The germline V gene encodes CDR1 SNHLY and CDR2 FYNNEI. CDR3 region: CASSDPHAYEQYF. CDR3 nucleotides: TGTGCCAGCAGTGACCCCCACGCCTACGAGCAGTACTTC.

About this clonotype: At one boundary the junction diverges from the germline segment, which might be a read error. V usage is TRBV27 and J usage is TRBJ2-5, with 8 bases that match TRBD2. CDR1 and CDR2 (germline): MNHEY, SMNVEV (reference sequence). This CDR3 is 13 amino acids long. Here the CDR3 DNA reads TGTGCCAGCGGTTTAGCGGGGCAAAGGACCCAGTACTTC. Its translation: CASGLAGQRTQYF.

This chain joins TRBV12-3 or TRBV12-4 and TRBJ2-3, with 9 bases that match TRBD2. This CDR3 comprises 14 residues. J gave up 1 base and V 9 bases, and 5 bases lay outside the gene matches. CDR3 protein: CASFVAGGTDTQYF. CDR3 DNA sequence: TGTGCCAGTTTTGTAGCGGGGGGCACAGATACGCAGTATTTT.

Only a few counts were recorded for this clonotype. CDR3 region: CASSKCDRRDYNEQFF. CDR3 DNA sequence: TGTGCCAGCAGCAAGTGCGACCGGAGAGACTACAATGAGCAGTTCTTC. The V and J genes are TRBV7-9 and TRBJ2-1, with no clear D. Germline CDR1 and CDR2: SEHNR and FQNEAQ (reference sequence). The CDR3 totals 16 residues. V lost 5 bases and J 3 bases, leaving 17 bases between the germline ends.

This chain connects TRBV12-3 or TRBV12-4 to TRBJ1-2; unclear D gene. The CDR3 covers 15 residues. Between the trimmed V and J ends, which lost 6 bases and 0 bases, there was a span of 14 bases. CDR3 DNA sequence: TGTGCCAGCAGCCGGACCCCGGGTTCTAACTATGGCTACACCTTC. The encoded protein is CASSRTPGSNYGYTF.

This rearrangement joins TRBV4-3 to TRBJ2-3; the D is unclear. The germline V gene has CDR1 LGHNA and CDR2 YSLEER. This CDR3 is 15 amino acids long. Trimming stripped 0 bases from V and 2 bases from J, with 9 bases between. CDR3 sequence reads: CASSQDEFLTDTQYF. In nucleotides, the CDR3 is TGCGCCAGCAGCCAAGATGAGTTTCTCACAGATACGCAGTATTTT.

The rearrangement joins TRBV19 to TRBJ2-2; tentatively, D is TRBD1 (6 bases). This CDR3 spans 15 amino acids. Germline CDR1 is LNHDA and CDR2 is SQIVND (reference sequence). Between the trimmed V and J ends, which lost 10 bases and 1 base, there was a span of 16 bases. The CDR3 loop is CATNRGSLNTGELFF. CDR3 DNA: TGTGCCACCAATAGGGGGTCCCTGAACACCGGGGAGCTGTTTTTT.

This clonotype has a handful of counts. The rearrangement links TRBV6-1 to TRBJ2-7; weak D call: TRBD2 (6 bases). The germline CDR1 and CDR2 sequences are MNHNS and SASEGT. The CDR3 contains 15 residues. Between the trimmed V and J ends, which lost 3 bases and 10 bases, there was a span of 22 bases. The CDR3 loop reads CASSEDGTYLPGQYV. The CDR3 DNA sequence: TGTGCCAGCAGTGAGGACGGGACTTATCTCCCCGGTCAGTACGTC.

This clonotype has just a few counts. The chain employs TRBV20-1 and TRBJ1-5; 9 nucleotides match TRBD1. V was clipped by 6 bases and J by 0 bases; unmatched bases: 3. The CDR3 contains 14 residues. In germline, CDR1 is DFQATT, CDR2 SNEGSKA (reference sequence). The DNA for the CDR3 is TGCAGTGCGCCGACAGGGGGTAGCAATCAGCCCCAGCATTTT. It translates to CSAPTGGSNQPQHF.

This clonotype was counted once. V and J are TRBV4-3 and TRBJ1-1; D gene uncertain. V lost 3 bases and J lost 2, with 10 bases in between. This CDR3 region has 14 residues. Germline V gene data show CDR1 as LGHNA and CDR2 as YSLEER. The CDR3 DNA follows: TGCGCCAGCAGCCATCGGTCCGTTAACACTGAAGCTTTCTTT. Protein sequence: CASSHRSVNTEAFF.